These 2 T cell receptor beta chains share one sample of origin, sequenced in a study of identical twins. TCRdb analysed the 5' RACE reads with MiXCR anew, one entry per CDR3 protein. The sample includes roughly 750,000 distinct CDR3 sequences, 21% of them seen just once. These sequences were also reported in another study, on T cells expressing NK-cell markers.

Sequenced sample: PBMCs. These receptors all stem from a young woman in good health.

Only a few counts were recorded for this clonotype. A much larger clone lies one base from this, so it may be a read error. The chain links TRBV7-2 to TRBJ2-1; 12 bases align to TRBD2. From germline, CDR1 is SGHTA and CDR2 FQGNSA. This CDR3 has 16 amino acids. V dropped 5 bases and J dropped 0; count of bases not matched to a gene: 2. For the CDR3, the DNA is TGTGCCAGCAGCGTGACTAGCGGGAGCTCCTACAATGAGCAGTTCTTC. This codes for CASSVTSGSSYNEQFF.

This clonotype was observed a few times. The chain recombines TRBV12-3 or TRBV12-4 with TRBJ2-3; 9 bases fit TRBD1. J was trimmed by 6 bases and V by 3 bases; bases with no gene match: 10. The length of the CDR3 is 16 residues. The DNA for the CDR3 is TGTGCCAGCAGTTTTAACAGAGGACAGGGGTCGGATACGCAGTATTTT. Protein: CASSFNRGQGSDTQYF.